This TCR beta chain was sequenced in a study of CD8+CD57+ T cells in acquired aplastic anemia. Overall study: Sorted CD4+ and CD8+ cells yielded DNA averaging around 3.2 ug. The study's findings and limits: Patients and controls were found to share 25 to 35 CD8+ CDR3 sequences.

This clonotype was counted only a few times. Its specificity is not known. The template for TCR beta VDJ and CDR3 sequence profiling was genomic DNA. TCRdb re-called the reads through MiXCR, storing one row per CDR3 protein. Seen here are 150,000 to 160,000 distinct CDR3 sequences, roughly 49% observed once, and the top ten hold 9.5% to 15%. CD8+CD57+ cell expansion, shown by flow cytometry, had occurred in the patients selected for sequencing. Acquired aplastic anemia of severe grade affected all patients. Prior therapy had not been administered to any patient at the time of blood sampling. Trimming shortened V by 6 bases and J by 0 bases, and 15 bases separated the two germline ends. The CDR3 has 15 residues. Germline CDR1 SNHLY, CDR2 FYNNEI.

The rearrangement links TRBV2 to TRBJ2-7; tentatively, D is TRBD1 (8 bases). The source of this sequence is a human donor with aplastic anemia. Source material: sorted CD4+, CD8+, or CD8+CD57+ T cells (not recorded which) from PBMCs. The CDR3 sequence is CASSVGGTGSYEQYF. The CDR3, as DNA: TGTGCCAGCAGCGTGGGGGGGACAGGCTCCTACGAGCAGTACTTC.